This T cell receptor beta chain came from a study of blood T cell repertoires in COVID-19. Study-wide background: Sites across the United States, Italy and Spain contributed samples from acute and convalescent COVID-19.

Sequencing was performed with immunoSEQ multiplex PCR; in TCRdb, only in-frame clones are kept and a portion is missing. This table has about 480,000 clones, 85% to 90% appearing once. Seattle patient enrollment occurred during active infection, with longitudinal follow-up thereafter. Trimming took off 6 bases at V and 8 bases at J, with 22 bases between the two ends. CDR1 and CDR2 (germline): KGHDR, SFDVKD. The CDR3 consists of 16 residues. The sample was peripheral blood. The chain carries TRBV24-1 and TRBJ1-3; the D gene is possibly TRBD1 (5 bases). The source of this sequence is a man between 18 and 35 years old with COVID-19, enrolled during active disease. The CDR3 DNA reads TGTGCCACCAGTTACCCCACGACAGTGCGATGGGACACCATATATTTT. Translated, it gives CATSYPTTVRWDTIYF.